The rows below give T cell receptor beta chains drawn from one sample of a study of response to subunit inactivated influenza vaccine. TCRdb analysed the RT-PCR reads with MiXCR anew, one entry per CDR3 protein. The table has 630,000 or so distinct CDR3 sequences, 15% to 17% seen once; the top ten hold 11%. This material consisted of PBMCs from blood, taken roughly 13 days after vaccination. The receptors come from a man between 50 and 59 years old who received an inactivated influenza vaccine. CDR3s include the opening cysteine and the closing phenylalanine or tryptophan. The D gene is left open where the match is weak. Not every row has a clone size; where given, it reads once, few, many or a size class.

TRBV12-3/TRBV12-4	TRBJ2-7	.	12	.	TGTGCCAGCACTAATTCAGGCTACGAGCAGTACTTC	CASTNSGYEQYF
TRBV10-2	TRBJ2-7	.	14	.	TGCGCCAGCAGTGAGTCCAGGCGCTCCTACGAGCAGTACTTC	CASSESRRSYEQYF
TRBV6-5	TRBJ2-2	.	16	.	TGTGCCAGCAGTTACGGGGCAGTAGCGAACACCGGGGAGCTGTTTTTT	CASSYGAVANTGELFF
TRBV20-1	TRBJ2-7	TRBD1	14	few	TGCAGTGCAGTTCAGGGGGCCGATCGCTACGAGCAGTACTTC	CSAVQGADRYEQYF
TRBV19	TRBJ1-1	.	13	.	TGTGCCAGTAACATCGGTGGCAGCTTGCAAGCTTTCTTT	CASNIGGSLQAFF
TRBV7-9	TRBJ1-5	.	12	many	TGTGCCAGCAGCCCCCCCAATCAGCCCCAGCATTTT	CASSPPNQPQHF
TRBV6-5	TRBJ2-1	TRBD2	17	.	TGTGCCAGCAGTTACGCTAGCGGGAGGAGCTCCTACAATGAGCAGTTCTTC	CASSYASGRSSYNEQFF
TRBV7-9	TRBJ2-7	TRBD2	16	.	TGTGCCAGCAGCCTCGGGGCTAGCGGGGGGATTTACGAGCAGTACTTC	CASSLGASGGIYEQYF
TRBV24-1	TRBJ2-1	TRBD1	15	few	TGTGCCACCAGCGCCGGGACAGCTTCCTACAATGAGCAGTTCTTC	CATSAGTASYNEQFF
TRBV12-3/TRBV12-4	TRBJ2-7	.	14	many	TGTGCCAGCAGTGAAGCGGGCGACTCCTACGAGCAGTACTTC	CASSEAGDSYEQYF
TRBV5-1	TRBJ1-2	.	13	.	TGCGCCAGCAGCTTAGATTTTAATGATGGCTACACCTTC	CASSLDFNDGYTF
TRBV20-1	TRBJ2-2	TRBD2	14	few	TGCAGTGCTGTTAGCGGGGGCTCCACCGGGGAGCTGTTTTTT	CSAVSGGSTGELFF
TRBV28	TRBJ2-5	TRBD2	16	few	TGTGCCAGCAGTTCCCGGACTAGCGGGAGGCAAGAGACCCAGTACTTC	CASSSRTSGRQETQYF
TRBV6-4	TRBJ2-2	.	14	.	TGTGCCAGCAGTGACTCCGTCGGTACCGGGGAGCTGTTTTTT	CASSDSVGTGELFF
TRBV27	TRBJ2-5	TRBD1	13	.	TGTGCCAGCAGCCCGACAGGGGAGGTGACCCAGTACTTC	CASSPTGEVTQYF
TRBV6-2/TRBV6-3	TRBJ1-1	.	18	.	TGTGCCAGCAGGCCCTTTCCCGGGACCTACCTCGGGACCCCTGAAGCTTTCTTT	CASRPFPGTYLGTPEAFF
TRBV5-1	TRBJ2-1	.	14	few	TGCGCCAGCAGCTTGGAGGGCAGGGACAATGAGCAGTTCTTC	CASSLEGRDNEQFF
TRBV7-7	TRBJ2-1	TRBD2	16	.	TGTGCCAGCAGCTTAGGTCCTAGCGGGAGGTTTAATGAGCAGTTCTTC	CASSLGPSGRFNEQFF
TRBV12-3/TRBV12-4	TRBJ2-1	.	15	few	TGTGCCAGCAGTTTACGGGACCAATTAAGGAATGAGCAGTTCTTC	CASSLRDQLRNEQFF
TRBV29-1	TRBJ2-1	.	11	few	TGCAGCGTTGGACTATTCAATGAGCAGTTCTTC	CSVGLFNEQFF
TRBV6-1	TRBJ1-5	.	17	few	TGTGCCAGCAGTGGGACATTTTCGATATCTGGGAATCAGCCCCAGCATTTT	CASSGTFSISGNQPQHF
TRBV24-1	TRBJ2-5	.	16	.	TGTGCCACCAGTGATTTGCCCGAACAGGGAGGCGAGACCCAGTACTTC	CATSDLPEQGGETQYF